This entry describes one T cell receptor (beta chain). The CDR3 contains 14 residues. Germline V lookup: CDR1 MDHEN, CDR2 SYDVKM. The V and J ends lost 6 bases and 5 bases respectively, with 16 bases between them. The sample is drawn from a study of blood T cell repertoires in COVID-19. Researchers sorted participants into cohorts using their self-reported clinical history. Profiling relied on immunoSEQ multiplex PCR, and the TCRdb table lists in-frame clones only, not all of them. The sample has fewer than 350,000 clones, 75% to 90% seen once. V is TRBV28 and J is TRBJ1-1; weak D call: TRBD1 (5 bases). The TCR sequence derives from a man in his sixties who had recovered from COVID-19. Input material: PBMCs or T cells enriched from blood (not recorded which). The CDR3 bases are TGTGCCAGCAGCCCCCCCCAGGGATGGACTGAAGCTTTCTTT. Translated: CASSPPQGWTEAFF.